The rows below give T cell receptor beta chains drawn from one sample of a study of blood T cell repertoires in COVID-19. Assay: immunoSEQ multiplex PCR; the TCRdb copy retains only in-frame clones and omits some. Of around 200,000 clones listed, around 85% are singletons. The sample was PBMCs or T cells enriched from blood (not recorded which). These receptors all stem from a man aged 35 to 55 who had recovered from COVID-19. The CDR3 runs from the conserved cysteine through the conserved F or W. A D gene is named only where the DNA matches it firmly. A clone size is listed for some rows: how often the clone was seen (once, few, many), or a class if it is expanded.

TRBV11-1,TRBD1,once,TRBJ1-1,TGTGCCAGCAGCTTGGACAGGGTGGTTACTGAAGCTTTCTTT,CASSLDRVVTEAFF
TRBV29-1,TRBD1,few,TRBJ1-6,TGCAGCGGACACAGGGGGCCTCACCAAGGCTCACCCCTCCACTTT,CSGHRGPHQGSPLHF
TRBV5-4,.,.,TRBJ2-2,TGTGCCAGCAGCCAAACACCGGGACAGAACACCGGGGAGCTGTTTTTT,CASSQTPGQNTGELFF
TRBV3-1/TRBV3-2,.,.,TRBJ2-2,TGTGCCAGCAGCCCCGGAGGGGCCGGGGAGCTGTTTTTT,CASSPGGAGELFF
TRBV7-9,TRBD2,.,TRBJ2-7,TGTGCCAGCAGCCCCCGCGGGGGGCTGGTGGAGCAGTACTTC,CASSPRGGLVEQYF
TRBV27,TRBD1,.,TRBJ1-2,TGTGCCAGCAGTTTAGGCCAGGGGGCGGGAGGCTACACCTTC,CASSLGQGAGGYTF
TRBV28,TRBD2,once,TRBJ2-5,TGTGCCAGCGTCTCGGGAGGGCCAGGAGAGACCCAGTACTTC,CASVSGGPGETQYF
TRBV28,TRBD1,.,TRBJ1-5,TGTGCCAGCAGTTTGGGGCAGGGGGCTGGGCAGCCCCAGCATTTT,CASSLGQGAGQPQHF
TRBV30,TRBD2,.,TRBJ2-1,TGTGCCTGGTCCGGGACTAGCGGTTACAATGAGCAGTTCTTC,CAWSGTSGYNEQFF
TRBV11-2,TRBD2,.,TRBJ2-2,TGTGCCAGCAGCTTCCGGCTTAGCGGGGGGACCGGGGAGCTGTTTTTT,CASSFRLSGGTGELFF
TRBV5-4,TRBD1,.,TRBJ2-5,TGTGCCAGCAGCTCACAGGGGGGACAAGAGACCCAGTACTTC,CASSSQGGQETQYF
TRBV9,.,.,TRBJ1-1,TGTGCCAGCAGCGTAGCGGCCGCGGACACTGAAGCTTTCTTT,CASSVAAADTEAFF
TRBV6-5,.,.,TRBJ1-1,TGTGCCAGCAGTTACTCGAGATTCGGGTCCCCCACTGAAGCTTTCTTT,CASSYSRFGSPTEAFF
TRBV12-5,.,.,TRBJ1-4,TGTGCTAGTGGACCCGACAGCCCATACGGAACTAATGAAAAACTGTTTTTT,CASGPDSPYGTNEKLFF
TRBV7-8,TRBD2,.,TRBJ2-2,TGTGCCAGCAGCCTGCGTAGCGGGAAGGGGTTTAGGGGGGAGCTGTTTTTT,CASSLRSGKGFRGELFF
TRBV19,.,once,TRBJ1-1,TGTGCCAGTAGTCGCCGTGGACACCCCAAAGACACTGAAGCTTTCTTT,CASSRRGHPKDTEAFF
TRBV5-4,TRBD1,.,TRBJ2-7,TGTGCCAGCAGCTCCGGACAGGGGGCATCGAACGAGCAGTACTTC,CASSSGQGASNEQYF